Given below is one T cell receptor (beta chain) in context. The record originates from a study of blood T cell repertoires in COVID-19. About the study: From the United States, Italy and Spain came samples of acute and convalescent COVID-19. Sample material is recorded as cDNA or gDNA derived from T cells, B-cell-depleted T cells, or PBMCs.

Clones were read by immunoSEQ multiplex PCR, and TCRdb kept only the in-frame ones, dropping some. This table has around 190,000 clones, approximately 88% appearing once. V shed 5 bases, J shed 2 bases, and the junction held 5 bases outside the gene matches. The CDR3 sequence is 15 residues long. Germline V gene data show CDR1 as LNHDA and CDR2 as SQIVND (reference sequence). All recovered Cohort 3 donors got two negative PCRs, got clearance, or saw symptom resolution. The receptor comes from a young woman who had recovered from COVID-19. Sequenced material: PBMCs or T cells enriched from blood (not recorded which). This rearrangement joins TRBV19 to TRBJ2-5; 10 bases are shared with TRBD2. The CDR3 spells CASSLGLADQETQYF. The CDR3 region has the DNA TGTGCCAGTAGTCTCGGACTAGCGGATCAAGAGACCCAGTACTTC.